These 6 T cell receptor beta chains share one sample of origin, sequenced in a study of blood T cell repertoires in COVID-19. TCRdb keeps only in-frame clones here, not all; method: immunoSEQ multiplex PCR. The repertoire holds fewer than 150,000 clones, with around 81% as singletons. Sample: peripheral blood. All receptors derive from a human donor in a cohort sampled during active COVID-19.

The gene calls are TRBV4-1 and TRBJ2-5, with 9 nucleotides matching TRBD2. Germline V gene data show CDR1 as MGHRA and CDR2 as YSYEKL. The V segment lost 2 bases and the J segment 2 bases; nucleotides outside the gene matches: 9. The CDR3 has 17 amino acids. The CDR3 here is CASSQSSSGVGQETQYF. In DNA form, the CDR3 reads TGCGCCAGCAGCCAAAGCTCTAGCGGGGTGGGACAAGAGACCCAGTACTTC.

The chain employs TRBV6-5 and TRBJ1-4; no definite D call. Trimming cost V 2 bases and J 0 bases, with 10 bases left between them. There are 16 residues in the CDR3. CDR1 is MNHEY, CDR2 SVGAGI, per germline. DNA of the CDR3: TGTGCCAGCAGTTACAGTTTCCAGACAACTAATGAAAAACTGTTTTTT. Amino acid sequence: CASSYSFQTTNEKLFF.

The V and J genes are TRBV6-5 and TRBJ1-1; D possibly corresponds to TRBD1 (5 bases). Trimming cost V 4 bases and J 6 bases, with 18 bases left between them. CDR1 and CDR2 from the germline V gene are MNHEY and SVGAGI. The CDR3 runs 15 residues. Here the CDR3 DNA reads TGTGCCAGCAGTTTAGGTGTCGTCCGGGGGGCTGAAGCTTTCTTT. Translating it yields CASSLGVVRGAEAFF.

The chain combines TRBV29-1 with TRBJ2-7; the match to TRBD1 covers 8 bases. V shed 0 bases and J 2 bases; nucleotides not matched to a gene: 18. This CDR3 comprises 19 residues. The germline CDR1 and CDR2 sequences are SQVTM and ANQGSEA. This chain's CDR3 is CSVEDLQGGQGEHPYEQYF. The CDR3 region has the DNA TGCAGCGTTGAAGATCTTCAAGGAGGACAGGGCGAACATCCCTACGAGCAGTACTTC.

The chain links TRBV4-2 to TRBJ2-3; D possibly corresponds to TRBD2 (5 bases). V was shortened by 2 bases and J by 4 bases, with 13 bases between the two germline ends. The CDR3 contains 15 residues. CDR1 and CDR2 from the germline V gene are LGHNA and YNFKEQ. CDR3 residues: CASSQIWERSDTQYF. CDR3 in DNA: TGTGCCAGCAGCCAAATCTGGGAGAGGTCAGATACGCAGTATTTT.

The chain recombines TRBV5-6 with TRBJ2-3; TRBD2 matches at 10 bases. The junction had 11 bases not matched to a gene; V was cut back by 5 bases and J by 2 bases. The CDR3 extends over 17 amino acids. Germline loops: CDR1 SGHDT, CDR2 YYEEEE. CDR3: CASSPYLAGDSTDTQYF. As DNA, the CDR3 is TGTGCCAGCAGTCCTTACCTAGCGGGGGATTCCACAGATACGCAGTATTTT.